What follows is one T cell receptor (beta chain) and its context. No antigen is known for it. There are no base qualities to consult, and no much larger clone falls within one base. These data come from a study of vaccination and CD4 T cells after COVID-19 (dated by TCRdb to between 2021 and 2022). A note on the overall study: Convalescent patients had a positive SARS-CoV-2 result on nasal swab PCR, and of these patients, 8 or 9 had mild disease and one had severe disease. Post-vaccine blood samples were collected a median of 72 days after the second vaccine dose, ranging from about 13 to 250 days. Two doses of either the Pfizer-BioNTech BNT162b2 vaccine (n=8) or the Moderna mRNA-1273 vaccine (n=2) were administered to participants. Post-COVID blood samples were collected from convalescent patients a median of about 92 days after diagnosis, with a range of roughly 30 to 161 days. In the convalescent cohort there were six males and four females, among whom were two Hispanic individuals, seven Caucasians, two Asians and one multiracial person. Control cultures received a CEFX viral epitope pool as the positive control, an HIV-1 Nef peptide pool as the negative control, or no peptide. For stimulating the cultures, overlapping spike peptide pools were used, derived from SARS-CoV-2 as well as from the common cold coronaviruses HCoV-NL63, HCoV-OC43 and HCoV-229E. The spike-specific CD4+ TCR repertoire was compared before and after mRNA vaccination in under 11 COVID-19 convalescent patients and 4 infection-naive healthy vaccine recipients.

Results and caveats for the whole study, not just this receptor: Of the vaccine-specific clones in convalescent patients, 304 of 307, or nearly all, reacted only to SARS-CoV-2 spike and did not cross-react with common cold coronaviruses. In convalescent patients, a median around 85% of post-vaccine SARS-CoV-2-reactive clones were detected only after vaccination, and vaccine-specific priming was suggested by this finding. Only a relatively small number of convalescent patients were included in the study, and early timepoints following natural infection were not analyzed. The median count of SARS-CoV-2-reactive clonotypes went up from about 23 after infection to some 38 after vaccination, although the change was not significant.

Taken with the paper, the label for treatment or condition translates to: roughly 10-day PBMC culture with coronavirus spike peptide pools or control peptides (ViraFEST assay). To expand antigen-specific T cells with peptide pools and then pick out the expanded clonotypes through TCR sequencing, the study relied on the ViraFEST assay. The convalescent patients' positive SARS-CoV-2 PCR tests fell between March and December 2020, which was before the Alpha, Beta and Delta variants emerged in the United States. PBMCs were cultured at around 2 million per well in IMDM supplemented with approximately 4.7% human AB serum and 8.5 to 10 IU/ml IL-2, with approximately 9.5 ug/ml peptide pools added. Half of the culture medium was replaced with fresh IL-2-containing medium on days 3 and 7. Once the cells had been in culture for roughly 11 days, the EasySep CD4+ T cell isolation kit was used to isolate CD4+ T cells by negative selection. Ficoll-Paque Plus gradient centrifugation was used to isolate PBMCs from whole blood, and the isolated PBMCs were then either used fresh or cryopreserved at -140C. Each culture condition was generally run in triplicate wells.

Receptor amplification or capture employed PCR. At the Johns Hopkins FTIC core, DNA from the cultured CD4+ T cells underwent TCR sequencing with the Oncomine TCR Beta short-read assay. The QIAamp micro DNA kit was used to extract genomic DNA from the cultured CD4+ T cells. Oncomine TCR Beta libraries made from cultured CD4+ T cells were pooled using unique dual indexes and sequenced on an Illumina iSeq 100. The original methods were these. Non-productive sequences were filtered out, and CDR3s that did not start with C, did not end with F or W, or were shorter than 7 amino acids were discarded. Antigen-specific clonotypes were identified with the MANAFEST web application by comparing peptide-stimulated wells with reference and other culture wells. An FDR below 0.05, an odds ratio above 5, and a productive frequency above 0.1% in at least two of three replicate wells were required for clones to be considered positive. A clonotype was classed as cross-reactive if the clonotype showed significant expansion both in SARS-CoV-2 spike wells and in at least one common cold coronavirus spike condition. Using R version 3.6.1, CDR3 homology was evaluated through Levenshtein distances (stringdist) along with unrooted phylogenetic trees (ape). The public reads were reanalyzed by TCRdb: fastp trimming at Q25, MiXCR alignment, in-frame beta chains only. Entries that share a CDR3 protein sequence are merged under the most common genes and DNA. TCRdb, not the original authors, processed these V and J calls. Here the sample has roughly 10,000 distinct CDR3 sequences; less than 65% occur a single time. Jointly, the top ten make up 15% to 20% of the sample.

The CDR1 and CDR2 encoded by the germline V gene are MNHNS and SASEGT. At the junction V is shortened by 6 bases and J by 2 bases; bases outside the gene matches: 1. From the cysteine up to the phenylalanine, the CDR3 has a length of 14 residues. Just CDR3 DNA is preserved here, 42 bases in frame from base 1. Sequencing was done on a sample of CD4+ T cells from blood, cultured in vitro. The source of this sequence is a human donor who had recovered from COVID-19. Recombination connected TRBV6-1 to TRBJ2-2; the junction holds 9 bases that match TRBD1. The CDR3 has the sequence CASRTGGNTGELFF. The DNA is as follows: TGTGCCAGCAGGACAGGGGGAAACACCGGGGAGCTGTTTTTT.